This T cell receptor beta chain was profiled in a study of shared clonotypes between healthy human individuals. Across the study: Donors were a couple of women and a few men aged 18 to 49.

Study observations and caveats: It was observed that about 5% of naive CD4 clonotypes were shared across a handful of donors.

Using about 220 ng DNA, around 30,000 T cell genomes, the sorted-subset replicate PCRs were run. Only in-frame clones appear in the TCRdb table, and some are missing; sequencing was by immunoSEQ multiplex PCR. The sample has about 2.3 million clones, about nine tenths seen once. In the case of this clone: Antigen specificity is unknown.

The split of CD4+ cells yielded CD45RA+ naive and CD45RA-negative memory subsets. Material for sequencing was naive CD4+ T cells from PBMCs. Subset described: CD45RA+ positively selected. This clonotype was obtained from a man younger than 35 in good health. Some clones in this sample may be carry-over from other donors' samples.

The CDR3 DNA reads TGTGCCAGCTATTTCCCTGGCCAGCGGGAGGGCCAAGAGACCCAGTACTTC. It is translated as CASYFPGQREGQETQYF. This chain connects TRBV27 to TRBJ2-5; 10 nucleotides match TRBD2. The trim removed 8 bases at V and 1 base at J, leaving 13 bases unmatched. This CDR3 region has 17 residues. CDR1 and CDR2 (germline): MNHEY, SMNVEV (reference sequence).